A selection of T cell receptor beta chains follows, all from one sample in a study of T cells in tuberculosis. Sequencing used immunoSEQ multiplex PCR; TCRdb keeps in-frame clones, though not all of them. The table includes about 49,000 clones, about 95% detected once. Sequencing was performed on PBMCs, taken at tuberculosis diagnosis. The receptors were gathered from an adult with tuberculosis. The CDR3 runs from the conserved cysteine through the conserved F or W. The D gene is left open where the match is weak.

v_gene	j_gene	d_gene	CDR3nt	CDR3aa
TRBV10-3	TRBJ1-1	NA	TGTGCCATCAGTGAGTCGGCTTTTCTCCCTGAAGCTTTCTTT	CAISESAFLPEAFF
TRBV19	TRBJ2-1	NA	TGTGCCAGTAGTTCTACCAATGAGCAGTTCTTC	CASSSTNEQFF
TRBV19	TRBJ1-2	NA	TGTGCCAGTAACAACCTCTATGGCTACACCTTC	CASNNLYGYTF
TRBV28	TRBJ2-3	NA	TGTGCCAGCACCCTGCGGGATACGCAGTATTTT	CASTLRDTQYF
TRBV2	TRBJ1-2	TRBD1	TGTGCCAGCAGTGACGGGGACAGGATTCCAAGCTATGGCTACACCTTC	CASSDGDRIPSYGYTF
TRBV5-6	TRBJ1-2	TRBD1	TGTGCCAGCAGCTTACTCATAGACAGGGATTCTAACTATGGCTACACCTTC	CASSLLIDRDSNYGYTF
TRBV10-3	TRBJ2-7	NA	TGTGCCATCAGCCCGACTCTCGCCCTCTCCTACGAGCAGTACTTC	CAISPTLALSYEQYF
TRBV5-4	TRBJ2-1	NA	TGTGCCAGCAGCTTGGGGAGGGAGTACTACAATGAGCAGTTCTTC	CASSLGREYYNEQFF
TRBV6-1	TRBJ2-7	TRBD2	TGTGCCAGCAGTGAAGTGGGGGGTAGCGGGAGCTCCTACGAGCAGTACTTC	CASSEVGGSGSSYEQYF
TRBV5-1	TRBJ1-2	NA	TGCGCCAGCAGCTCAAACTCCACGGGGAAAATTAACTATGGCTACACCTTC	CASSSNSTGKINYGYTF